The clone carrying this TCR beta chain was observed a handful of times. A junction boundary mismatches the germline segment, possibly from a read error. The CDR3 has 13 amino acids. The V gene's germline CDR1 is DFQATT and CDR2 SNEGSKA (reference sequence). Memory CD4+ T cells were sorted as CD4+CD45RO+CD25- cells. TCRdb recomputed calls from the 5' RACE reads with MiXCR, one row per CDR3 protein. The table has 50,000 to 75,000 distinct CDR3 sequences, around a fifth seen once. The sample was memory CD4+ T cells sorted from a lymph node. The subset denotes: memory CD4+ T cells, CD4+CD45RO+CD25-. The receptor comes from a female donor with breast cancer. The rearrangement links TRBV20-1 to TRBJ2-1; either TRBD1 or TRBD2 may fit D (6 bases each). CDR3 in amino acids: CSTSRSGEGGQFF. CDR3 nucleotides: TGCAGTACTAGCCGTAGCGGAGAGGGGGGGCAGTTCTTC.